This T cell receptor beta chain was observed in a study of OX40 agonist ivuxolimab in advanced cancers. Study overall: Enrolled patients in dose escalation had cancers that were hepatocellular carcinoma, melanoma, renal cell or head and neck cancer.

Concerning this clone: No antigen is known for it.

Here immunoSEQ multiplex PCR was the method, and the copy in TCRdb shows in-frame clones only, minus some. The sample yields roughly 81,000 clones, 94% seen once. Regarding the study as a whole: CD8+ T cells averaged more expanded clones than CD4+. In the 0.1 to 3.0 mg/kg range, CD4+ and CD8+ blood T cells had expanded clonally by week 6.

Between the trimmed V and J ends, which lost 6 bases and 2 bases, there was a span of 19 bases. The CDR3 has 16 amino acids. Germline CDR1 MDHEN, CDR2 SYDVKM. The source was CD4+ or CD8+ T cells sorted from blood, collected in a trial of the OX40 agonist ivuxolimab. The rearrangement links TRBV28 to TRBJ2-5; D might be TRBD2 (6 bases). The receptor was derived from an adult with an advanced solid tumor such as melanoma, head and neck, liver or kidney cancer. This chain's CDR3 is CASRGVVGLPQETQYF. DNA of the CDR3: TGTGCCAGCAGGGGGGTGGTGGGACTTCCACAAGAGACCCAGTACTTC.